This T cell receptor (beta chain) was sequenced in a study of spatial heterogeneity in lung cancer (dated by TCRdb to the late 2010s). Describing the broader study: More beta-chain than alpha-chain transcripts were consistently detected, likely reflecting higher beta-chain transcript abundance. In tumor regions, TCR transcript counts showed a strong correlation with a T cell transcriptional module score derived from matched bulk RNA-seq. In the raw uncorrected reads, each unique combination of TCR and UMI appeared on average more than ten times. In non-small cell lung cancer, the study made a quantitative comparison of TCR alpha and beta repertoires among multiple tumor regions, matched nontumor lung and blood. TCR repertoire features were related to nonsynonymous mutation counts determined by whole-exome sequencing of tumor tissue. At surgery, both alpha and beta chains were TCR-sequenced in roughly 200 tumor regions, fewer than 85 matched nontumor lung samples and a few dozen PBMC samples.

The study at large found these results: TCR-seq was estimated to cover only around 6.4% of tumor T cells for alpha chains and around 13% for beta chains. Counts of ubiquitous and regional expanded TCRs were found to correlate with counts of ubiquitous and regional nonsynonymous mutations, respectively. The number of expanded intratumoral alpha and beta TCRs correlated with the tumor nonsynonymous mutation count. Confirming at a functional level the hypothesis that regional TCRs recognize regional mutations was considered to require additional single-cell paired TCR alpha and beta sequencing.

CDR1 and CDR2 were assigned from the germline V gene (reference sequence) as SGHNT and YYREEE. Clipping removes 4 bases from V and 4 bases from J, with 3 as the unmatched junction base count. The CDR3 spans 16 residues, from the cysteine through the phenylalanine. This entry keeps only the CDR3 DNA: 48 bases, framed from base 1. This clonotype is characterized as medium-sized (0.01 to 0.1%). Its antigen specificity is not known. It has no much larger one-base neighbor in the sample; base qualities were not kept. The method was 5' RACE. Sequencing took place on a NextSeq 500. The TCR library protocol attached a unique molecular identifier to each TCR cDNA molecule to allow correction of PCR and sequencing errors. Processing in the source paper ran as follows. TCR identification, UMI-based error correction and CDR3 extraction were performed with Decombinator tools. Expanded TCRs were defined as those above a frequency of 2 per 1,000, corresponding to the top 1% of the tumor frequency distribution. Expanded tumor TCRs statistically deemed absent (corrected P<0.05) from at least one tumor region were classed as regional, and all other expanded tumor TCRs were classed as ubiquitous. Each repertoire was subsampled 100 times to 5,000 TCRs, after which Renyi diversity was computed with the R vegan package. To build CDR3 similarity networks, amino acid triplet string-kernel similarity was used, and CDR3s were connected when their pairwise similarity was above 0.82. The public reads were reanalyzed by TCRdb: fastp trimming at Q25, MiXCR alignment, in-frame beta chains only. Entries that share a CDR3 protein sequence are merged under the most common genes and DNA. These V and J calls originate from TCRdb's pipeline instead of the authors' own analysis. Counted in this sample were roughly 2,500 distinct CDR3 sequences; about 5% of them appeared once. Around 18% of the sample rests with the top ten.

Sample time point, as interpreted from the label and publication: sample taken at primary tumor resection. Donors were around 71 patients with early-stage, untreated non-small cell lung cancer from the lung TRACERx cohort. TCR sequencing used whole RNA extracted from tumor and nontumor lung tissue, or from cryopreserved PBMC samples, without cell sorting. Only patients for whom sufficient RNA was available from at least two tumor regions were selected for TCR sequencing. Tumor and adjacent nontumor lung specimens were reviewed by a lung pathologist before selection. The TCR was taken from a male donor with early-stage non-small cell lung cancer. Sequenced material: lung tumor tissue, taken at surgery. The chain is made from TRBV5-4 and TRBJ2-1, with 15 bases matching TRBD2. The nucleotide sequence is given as TGTGCCAGCAGCGTCGGACTAGCGGGAGGGTACAATGAGCAGTTCTTC. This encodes CASSVGLAGGYNEQFF. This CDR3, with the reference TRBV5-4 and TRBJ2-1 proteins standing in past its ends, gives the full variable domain ETGVTQSPTHLIKTRGQQVTLRCSSQSGHNTVSWYQQALGQGPQFIFQYYREEENGRGNFPPRFSGLQFPNYSSELNVNALELDDSALYLCASSVGLAGGYNEQFFGPGTRLTVL.